The next 24 T cell receptor beta chains were all read from a single sample in a study of ipilimumab plus nivolumab after autologous stem cell transplantation. Using immunoSEQ multiplex PCR, the repertoire was profiled, and TCRdb retains in-frame clones only, with some absent. The repertoire consists of fewer than 95,000 clones, with 75% to 85% occurring once and the leading ten covering 2% to 2.5%. The sample consisted of PBMCs, taken in a trial of ipilimumab plus nivolumab as post-transplant consolidation. These receptors were taken from a male donor with diffuse large B-cell lymphoma.

This clone was found once. The J gene is TRBJ2-5, the V gene TRBV10-2, with unresolved D. Germline CDR1 reads WSHSY; CDR2 reads SAAADI. This CDR3 is 13 amino acids long. Trimming shortened V by 6 bases and J by 3 bases, and 11 bases separated the two germline ends. The CDR3 nucleotides read TGCGCCAGCAGCAATTTTCTCAAAGAGACCCAGTACTTC. This codes for CASSNFLKETQYF.

The rearrangement links TRBV6-5 to TRBJ2-1; TRBD2 agrees at 8 bases. The CDR3 is made up of 16 amino acids. Unmatched junction bases numbered 13, after V lost 2 bases and J lost 10 bases. Germline V gives CDR1 MNHEY, CDR2 SVGAGI. The CDR3 spells CASSYEGLARGREQFF. The CDR3 DNA reads TGTGCCAGCAGTTACGAAGGACTAGCCCGAGGTAGGGAGCAGTTCTTC.

V is TRBV18 and J is TRBJ2-2, with D tentatively TRBD1 (6 bases). From germline, CDR1 is KGHSH and CDR2 LQKENI. Trimming stripped 0 bases from V and 2 bases from J, with 10 bases between. The CDR3 runs to 16 residues. CDR3 loop: CASSPPWTENTGELFF. The CDR3 nucleotides read TGTGCCAGCTCACCACCATGGACAGAAAACACCGGGGAGCTGTTTTTT. Full variable domain (remainder filled in from reference TRBV18 and TRBJ2-2): NAGVMQNPRHLVRRRGQEARLRCSPMKGHSHVYWYRQLPEEGLKFMVYLQKENIIDESGMPKERFSAEFPKEGPSILRIQQVVRGDSAAYFCASSPPWTENTGELFFGEGSRLTVL.

The V and J genes are TRBV9 and TRBJ1-3; 7 bases are shared with TRBD1. J was trimmed by 1 base and V by 3 bases; bases with no gene match: 4. The length of the CDR3 is 15 residues. Germline CDR1 is SGDLS and CDR2 is YYNGEE. The CDR3 protein is CASSGKGASGNTIYF. CDR3 in DNA: TGTGCCAGCAGCGGGAAGGGGGCTTCTGGAAACACCATATATTTT.

The CDR3 is CASSPGRGGLDTQYF. CDR3 DNA sequence: TGCGCCAGCAGCCCCGGCCGGGGGGGGCTCGATACGCAGTATTTT. This sequence joins TRBV5-1 and TRBJ2-3; 8 bases are shared with TRBD2. Germline trimming cut 4 bases from V and 6 bases from J; bases unmatched to any gene: 10. The CDR3 length is 15 residues. Germline V gives CDR1 SGHRS, CDR2 YFSETQ. The full variable domain, with the rest looked up from reference TRBV5-1 and TRBJ2-3, is KAGVTQTPRYLIKTRGQQVTLSCSPISGHRSVSWYQQTPGQGLQFLFEYFSETQRNKGNFPGRFSGRQFSNSRSEMNVSTLELGDSALYLCASSPGRGGLDTQYFGPGTRLTVL.

This clone was observed a handful of times. This chain links TRBV27 with TRBJ2-1, with D tentatively TRBD2 (6 bases). Germline V gene lookup returns CDR1 MNHEY and CDR2 SMNVEV (reference sequence). Trimming removed 10 bases from V and 0 bases from J, with 16 bases in between. The length of the CDR3 is 15 residues. CDR3 sequence (DNA): TGTGCCACCAACACCCGGGGGAGCTCCTACAATGAGCAGTTCTTC. Protein: CATNTRGSSYNEQFF.

The chain links TRBV30 to TRBJ1-4; a weak D match, TRBD1 (6 bases). The V end lost 1 base, the J end lost 8 bases, and 20 bases lay between the germline ends. This CDR3 comprises 16 residues. Germline CDR1 is GTSNPN and CDR2 is SVGIG (reference sequence). CDR3 coding DNA: TGTGCCTGGAGTGGTTTAGGGGGAAGGGGAAAAGAAAAACTGTTTTTT. Its translation is CAWSGLGGRGKEKLFF.

The CDR3 region has the DNA TGCGCCAGCAGCCCAGGGGGAAACACAGATACGCAGTATTTT. It encodes CASSPGGNTDTQYF. The chain couples TRBV4-1 to TRBJ2-3; TRBD1 aligns across 7 bases. The germline gives CDR1 MGHRA, CDR2 YSYEKL. V lost 4 bases, J lost 2 bases, and 3 bases stayed unmatched. This CDR3 is built from 14 residues.

This sequence joins TRBV7-2 and TRBJ1-6; no clear D gene. This CDR3 has 15 amino acids. V dropped 0 bases and J dropped 3 bases, with 6 bases sitting between them. CDR1 is SGHTA, CDR2 FQGNSA, per germline. The CDR3 nucleotides read TGTGCCAGCAGCTTAGCAGGGCGCTATAATTCACCCCTCCACTTT. This codes for CASSLAGRYNSPLHF.

The chain has TRBV5-6 and TRBJ2-5; 11 bases are shared with TRBD2. The J call may be wrong; the DNA end is better matched by TRBJ2-7. Germline loops: CDR1 SGHDT, CDR2 YYEEEE. CDR3 size: 14 residues. CDR3 sequence: CASSPGLAAYEQYF. CDR3 in DNA: TGTGCCAGCAGCCCGGGACTAGCGGCTTACGAGCAGTACTTC.

The V call is TRBV11-2, the J call TRBJ2-5; possible D gene TRBD1, 6 bases. The CDR3 consists of 16 residues. In germline, CDR1 is SGHAT, CDR2 FQNNGV. Trimming shortened V by 1 base and J by 2 bases, and 14 bases separated the two germline ends. DNA of the CDR3: TGTGCCAGCAGCTTAGTTTTAACAGGGCCTCAAGAGACCCAGTACTTC. Its translation: CASSLVLTGPQETQYF.

The chain joins TRBV18 to TRBJ2-7; D is perhaps TRBD2 (6 bases). V lost 3 bases to trimming and J lost 6 bases, with 9 bases between them. The CDR3 spans 12 residues. Germline lookup yields CDR1 KGHSH and CDR2 LQKENI. The CDR3 nucleotides are TGTGCCAGCTCACCTCTGGGGGGCGAGCAGTACTTC. This codes for CASSPLGGEQYF.

CDR3: CASSPHKRDSTDTQYF. The CDR3 bases are TGTGCCAGCAGCCCCCATAAGAGGGACAGCACAGATACGCAGTATTTT. The chain combines TRBV9 with TRBJ2-3; D possibly uses TRBD1 or TRBD2 (5 bases each). From germline, CDR1 is SGDLS and CDR2 YYNGEE. V lost 4 bases, J lost 0 bases, and 15 bases lay in between. CDR3 length: 16 residues.

The CDR3 sequence: CASSPPLGETGRGSGELFF. CDR3 coding DNA: TGCGCCAGCAGCCCCCCCCTTGGGGAAACGGGGAGGGGCTCCGGGGAGCTGTTTTTT. The V gene is TRBV4-1, the J gene TRBJ2-2; TRBD2 aligns across 7 bases. J was trimmed by 6 bases and V by 4 bases; bases with no gene match: 20. Germline V gene data show CDR1 as MGHRA and CDR2 as YSYEKL. The length of the CDR3 is 19 residues.

CDR3 in DNA: TGCGCCAGCAGCCCATCACAGGGGGCGAACACTGAAGCTTTCTTT. Protein product: CASSPSQGANTEAFF. This rearrangement joins TRBV5-1 to TRBJ1-1; 9 bases align to TRBD1. The CDR3 spans 15 residues. The ends lost 4 bases at V and 1 base at J; junction bases unmatched: 5. Germline loops: CDR1 SGHRS, CDR2 YFSETQ.

In this sample, this clone turned up once. The J gene is TRBJ2-3, the V gene TRBV6-1; D not resolved. Germline-derived CDR1 and CDR2 are MNHNS and SASEGT. V shed 6 bases and J shed 0 bases, with 13 bases lying between them. The CDR3 runs 15 residues. For the CDR3, the DNA is TGTGCCAGCAGGATGACACCAACTAGCACAGATACGCAGTATTTT. Translated: CASRMTPTSTDTQYF.

V and J are TRBV5-4 and TRBJ1-3; weak D call: TRBD1 (6 bases). V dropped 2 bases and J dropped 2 bases, with 20 bases sitting between them. Germline lookup yields CDR1 SGHNT and CDR2 YYREEE (reference sequence). The CDR3 has 18 amino acids. The CDR3 coding sequence is TGTGCCAGCAGCTTTCTCTCGTCCAGGGGTTTGACTGGAAACACCATATATTTT. The encoded protein is CASSFLSSRGLTGNTIYF.

The chain employs TRBV5-4 and TRBJ2-3; D not resolved. Germline CDR1 is SGHNT and CDR2 is YYREEE (reference sequence). V was trimmed by 0 bases and J by 6 bases, leaving 11 bases between them. CDR3 length: 14 amino acids. The CDR3 coding sequence is TGTGCCAGCAGCTTGGCCGGCTCATCGGATACGCAGTATTTT. Residues: CASSLAGSSDTQYF. Complete variable domain (other parts from reference TRBV5-4 and TRBJ2-3): ETGVTQSPTHLIKTRGQQVTLRCSSQSGHNTVSWYQQALGQGPQFIFQYYREEENGRGNFPPRFSGLQFPNYSSELNVNALELDDSALYLCASSLAGSSDTQYFGPGTRLTVL.

This clone has just one count. The genes are TRBV5-1 and TRBJ2-1; 13 nucleotides align to TRBD2. CDR1 is SGHRS, CDR2 YFSETQ, per germline. V dropped 2 bases and J dropped 6; count of bases not matched to a gene: 11. The CDR3 spans 18 residues. CDR3 region: CASSFLLAGGMMSNEQFF. CDR3 DNA: TGCGCCAGCAGCTTTCTACTAGCGGGGGGGATGATGAGCAATGAGCAGTTCTTC. The variable domain in full, completed from reference TRBV5-1 and TRBJ2-1, reads KAGVTQTPRYLIKTRGQQVTLSCSPISGHRSVSWYQQTPGQGLQFLFEYFSETQRNKGNFPGRFSGRQFSNSRSEMNVSTLELGDSALYLCASSFLLAGGMMSNEQFFGPGTRLTVL.

This chain uses TRBV6-6 with TRBJ1-1; D uncertain. Trimming stripped 7 bases from V and 1 base from J, with 7 bases between. Germline V gives CDR1 MNHNY, CDR2 SVGAGI (reference sequence). The CDR3 is made up of 12 amino acids. This CDR3 is CASMKGNTEAFF. The CDR3 DNA follows: TGTGCCAGCATGAAAGGGAACACTGAAGCTTTCTTT.

This clone was observed many times. The chain carries TRBV7-7 and TRBJ2-5, with TRBD2 matching over 12 bases. Germline V lookup: CDR1 SSHAT, CDR2 FNYEAQ (reference sequence). CDR3 length equals 13 residues. The V and J ends lost 5 bases and 8 bases, in that order; junction bases with no gene match: 3. The DNA of the CDR3 is TGTGCCAGCAGCCCGACTAGCGGGGGCACCCAGTACTTC. Amino acid sequence: CASSPTSGGTQYF.

V usage is TRBV7-3 and J usage is TRBJ2-1, with D perhaps matching TRBD2 (7 bases). The V end was cut by 5 bases, the J end by 6 bases, with 17 bases between. The CDR3 has 15 amino acids. Germline-derived CDR1 and CDR2 are SGHTA and FQGTGA. CDR3 nucleotides: TGTGCCAGCAGCCCCTGGTCGGGGGGCGTCAATGAGCAGTTCTTC. Translated: CASSPWSGGVNEQFF.

The J gene is TRBJ2-3, the V gene TRBV29-1; 8 nucleotides agree with TRBD1. CDR3 length: 15 amino acids. The J segment lost 5 bases and the V segment lost 2 bases, leaving 9 bases of the junction unmatched. CDR1 and CDR2 (germline): SQVTM, ANQGSEA. CDR3 sequence: CSVESAPGGVDTQYF. CDR3 DNA sequence: TGCAGCGTTGAATCGGCGCCAGGGGGCGTAGATACGCAGTATTTT.

The J gene is TRBJ2-2, the V gene TRBV4-3, with D unresolved. Deletions cut 3 bases from V and 2 bases from J, with 7 bases between. This CDR3 contains 14 residues. The germline gives CDR1 LGHNA, CDR2 YSLEER. The CDR3 bases are TGCGCCAGCAGCCAGTCCCAAAACACCGGGGAGCTGTTTTTT. Protein sequence: CASSQSQNTGELFF.